The table lists the clone carrying this T cell receptor beta chain with a few counts. A junction end diverges from the germline sequence, so it may reflect a read error. Germline V gene sequence: CDR1 LGHNA, CDR2 YSLEER. This CDR3 comprises 13 residues. The authors prepared the TCRbeta library with unique molecular identifiers. MiXCR was run by TCRdb on the PCR reads, yielding one entry per CDR3 protein. Of some 350,000 distinct CDR3 sequences in the sample, 10% were seen once. The sample is drawn from a study of T-cell reconstitution after alpha-beta-depleted transplantation in children. This rearrangement joins TRBV4-3 to TRBJ2-2; D is unclear. The source material was PBMCs from the stem cell graft donor, sampled from the stem cell graft. This clonotype was sampled from a human donor who donated a stem cell graft to a child with acute lymphoblastic leukemia. Here the CDR3 DNA reads TGCGCCAGCAGCTTCGCGAAAACCGGGGAGCTGTTTTTT. It specifies CASSFAKTGELFF.